These 10 T cell receptor beta chains were sequenced from one sample in a study of identifying expanded T cells in peripheral blood. The data were produced by immunoSEQ multiplex PCR, yet TCRdb's version contains in-frame clones alone and is incomplete. The table has some 90,000 clones, around nine tenths seen once. The sample consisted of blood. The origin of the receptors is a person aged 18-70 years in good health.

This chain links TRBV5-4 with TRBJ2-3; TRBD2 might be the D (5 bases). The ends were cut back, 8 bases at V and 2 bases at J, with 12 bases in the middle. The CDR3 length is 13 residues. Germline loops: CDR1 SGHNT, CDR2 YYREEE (reference sequence). DNA of the CDR3: TGTGCCAGTAGCGCGGGTTTCACAGATACGCAGTATTTT. Its protein is CASSAGFTDTQYF.

This chain uses TRBV7-9 with TRBJ2-2; 9 bases align to TRBD1. After removal of 4 bases from V and 3 bases from J, the junction contained 12 bases not matched to a gene. In germline, CDR1 is SEHNR, CDR2 FQNEAQ (reference sequence). This CDR3 contains 18 residues. The CDR3 DNA sequence: TGTGCCAGCAGCTCCATCTTCGGGACAGGGCCCCACACCGGGGAGCTGTTTTTT. The encoded protein is CASSSIFGTGPHTGELFF.

CDR3 protein: CASSPDAGGGNTIYF. The CDR3 coding sequence is TGTGCCAGCTCACCGGACGCAGGGGGCGGAAACACCATATATTTT. The gene calls are TRBV18 and TRBJ1-3; 8 bases line up with TRBD1. J lost 4 bases, V lost 3 bases, and 5 bases had no gene match. There are 15 residues in the CDR3. CDR1 KGHSH and CDR2 LQKENI come from the germline V gene.

The chain has TRBV5-4 and TRBJ1-2, with TRBD1 matching over 9 bases. V was pared by 2 bases and J by 4 bases, with 18 bases of the junction left unmatched. The CDR3 runs to 19 residues. Looked up from germline, CDR1 is SGHNT and CDR2 is YYREEE (reference sequence). This chain's CDR3 is CASSFGQGYHGDRSYGYTF. The CDR3 DNA sequence: TGTGCCAGCAGCTTCGGACAGGGGTATCATGGCGATCGGTCCTATGGCTACACCTTC.

This chain uses TRBV10-3 with TRBJ1-5, with 9 nucleotides matching TRBD1. Per the germline V gene, CDR1 is ENHRY and CDR2 is SYGVKD. Trimming took 3 bases from V and 3 from J; bases not matched to a gene: 6. The CDR3 runs 16 residues. CDR3 sequence (DNA): TGTGCCATCAGTGAACCGGGACAGGGAGTCAATCAGCCCCAGCATTTT. Protein product: CAISEPGQGVNQPQHF.

The CDR3 nucleotides read TGTGCCAGCAGTTCCCCGGGGGGTTCCTACGAGCAGTACTTC. Residues: CASSSPGGSYEQYF. This chain links TRBV27 with TRBJ2-7; 7 bases fit TRBD2. From germline, CDR1 is MNHEY and CDR2 SMNVEV (reference sequence). The CDR3 length is 14 residues. V trimming: 4 bases; J trimming: 1 base; junction bases outside the gene matches: 4.

The chain couples TRBV2 to TRBJ1-2; a possible D gene is TRBD1 (6 bases). V was pared by 8 bases and J by 5 bases, with 15 bases between. Germline V gene data show CDR1 as SNHLY and CDR2 as FYNNEI. This CDR3 is 13 amino acids long. CDR3 bases: TGTGCCAGCTGTTTGAACAGGGATTATGGCTACACCTTC. Translated, it gives CASCLNRDYGYTF.

V and J are TRBV18 and TRBJ2-2; D gene uncertain. CDR1 is KGHSH and CDR2 is LQKENI in the germline V gene. Trimming took off 4 bases at V and 0 bases at J, with 12 bases between the two ends. CDR3 length: 16 residues. The CDR3 DNA is TGTGCCAGCTCACGGACGGGCCGAGCGAACACCGGGGAGCTGTTTTTT. Translated, it gives CASSRTGRANTGELFF.

The genes are TRBV6-5 and TRBJ2-2; no firm D call. CDR3 size: 11 residues. Germline CDR1 is MNHEY and CDR2 is SVGAGI. V lost 8 bases and J lost 1, with 2 bases in between. Here the CDR3 DNA reads TGTGCCAGCTGGAACACCGGGGAGCTGTTTTTT. Encoded protein: CASWNTGELFF.

The CDR3 sequence is CASSWDGRASYGYTF. In DNA form, the CDR3 reads TGTGCCAGCAGCTGGGACGGACGGGCATCCTATGGCTACACCTTC. This chain joins TRBV5-5 and TRBJ1-2, with a tentative D call TRBD1 (5 bases). This CDR3 is 15 amino acids long. V was cut by 3 bases and J by 4 bases, with 16 bases left in between. Germline CDR1 and CDR2: SGHKS and YYEKEE (reference sequence).